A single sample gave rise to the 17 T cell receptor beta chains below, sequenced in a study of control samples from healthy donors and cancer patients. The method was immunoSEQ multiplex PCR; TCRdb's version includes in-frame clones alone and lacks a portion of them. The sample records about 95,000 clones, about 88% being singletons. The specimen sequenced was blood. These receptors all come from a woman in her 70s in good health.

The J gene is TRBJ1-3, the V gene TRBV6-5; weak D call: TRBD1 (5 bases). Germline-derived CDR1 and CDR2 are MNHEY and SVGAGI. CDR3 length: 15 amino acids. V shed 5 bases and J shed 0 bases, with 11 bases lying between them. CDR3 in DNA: TGTGCCAGCAGTCCACAGGACTTCTCTGGAAACACCATATATTTT. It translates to CASSPQDFSGNTIYF.

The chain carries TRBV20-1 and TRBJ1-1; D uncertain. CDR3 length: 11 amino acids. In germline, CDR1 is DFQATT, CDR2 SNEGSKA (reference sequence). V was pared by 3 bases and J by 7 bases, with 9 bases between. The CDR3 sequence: CSASSGDEAFF. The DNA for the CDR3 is TGCAGTGCTAGTTCGGGAGATGAAGCTTTCTTT.

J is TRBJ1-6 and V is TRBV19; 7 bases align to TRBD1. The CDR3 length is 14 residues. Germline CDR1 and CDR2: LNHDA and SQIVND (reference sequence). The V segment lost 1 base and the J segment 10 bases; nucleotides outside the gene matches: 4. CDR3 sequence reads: CASSIAQGESPLHF. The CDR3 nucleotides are TGTGCCAGTAGTATAGCCCAGGGGGAGTCACCCCTCCACTTT.

This chain's CDR3 is CASSGDSGTANTEAFF. CDR3 nucleotide sequence: TGTGCCAGCAGCGGAGACTCCGGGACAGCGAACACTGAAGCTTTCTTT. J is TRBJ1-1 and V is TRBV7-8; 7 bases are shared with TRBD1. The CDR3 is made up of 16 amino acids. Germline-derived CDR1 and CDR2 are SGHVS and FQNEAQ. J was trimmed by 1 base and V by 5 bases; bases with no gene match: 10.

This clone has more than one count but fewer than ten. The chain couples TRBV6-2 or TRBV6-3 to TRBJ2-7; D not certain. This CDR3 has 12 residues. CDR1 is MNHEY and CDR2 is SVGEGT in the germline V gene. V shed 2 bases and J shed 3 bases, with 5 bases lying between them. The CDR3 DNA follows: TGTGCCAGCAGTTACACATACTACGAGCAGTACTTC. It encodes CASSYTYYEQYF.

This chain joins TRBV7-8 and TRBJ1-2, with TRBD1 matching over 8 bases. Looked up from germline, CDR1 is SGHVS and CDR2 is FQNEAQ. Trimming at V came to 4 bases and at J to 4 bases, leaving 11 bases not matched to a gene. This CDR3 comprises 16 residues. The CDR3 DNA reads TGTGCCAGCAGCTCCCCCCGAGGACAGGGAGGCTATGGCTACACCTTC. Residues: CASSSPRGQGGYGYTF.

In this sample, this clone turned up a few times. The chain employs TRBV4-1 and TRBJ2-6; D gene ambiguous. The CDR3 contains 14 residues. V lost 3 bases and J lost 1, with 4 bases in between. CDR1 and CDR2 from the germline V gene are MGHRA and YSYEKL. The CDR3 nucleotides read TGCGCCAGCAGCCACTCATCTGGGGCCAACGTCCTGACTTTC. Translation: CASSHSSGANVLTF.

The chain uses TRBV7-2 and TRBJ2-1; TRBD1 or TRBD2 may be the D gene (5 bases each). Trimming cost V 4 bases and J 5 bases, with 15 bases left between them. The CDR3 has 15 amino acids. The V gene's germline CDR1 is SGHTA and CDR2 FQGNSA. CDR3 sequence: CASSYGMRGHNEQFF. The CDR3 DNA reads TGTGCCAGCAGCTACGGGATGAGGGGACACAATGAGCAGTTCTTC.

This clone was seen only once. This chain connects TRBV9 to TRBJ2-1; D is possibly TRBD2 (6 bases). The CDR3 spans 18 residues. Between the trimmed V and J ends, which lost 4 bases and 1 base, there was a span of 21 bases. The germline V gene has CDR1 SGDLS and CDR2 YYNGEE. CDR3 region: CASSPLGASASSYNEQFF. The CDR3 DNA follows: TGTGCCAGCAGCCCCTTAGGGGCTAGCGCTTCGTCCTACAATGAGCAGTTCTTC.

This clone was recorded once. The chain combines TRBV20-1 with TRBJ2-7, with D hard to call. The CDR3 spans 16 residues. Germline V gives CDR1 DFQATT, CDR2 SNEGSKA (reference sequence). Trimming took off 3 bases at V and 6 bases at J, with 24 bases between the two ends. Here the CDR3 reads CSASMRTGPQTLEQYF. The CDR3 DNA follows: TGCAGTGCTAGTATGAGGACCGGCCCTCAAACCCTCGAGCAGTACTTC.

The CDR3, as DNA: TGTGCCAGCAGTTTATGGGGGCAGGGCGAAGCTTTCTTT. It encodes CASSLWGQGEAFF. This chain uses TRBV27 with TRBJ1-1; maybe TRBD1 (6 bases). Germline CDR1 reads MNHEY; CDR2 reads SMNVEV (reference sequence). The CDR3 length is 13 residues. The germline V and J ends were trimmed by 1 base and 8 bases, with 11 bases remaining between them.

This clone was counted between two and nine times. CDR3 coding DNA: TGTGCCAGCAAGGGGGTCCAGGGTGATCAGCCCCAGCATTTT. This encodes CASKGVQGDQPQHF. The chain has TRBV2 and TRBJ1-5; D is perhaps TRBD1 (6 bases). V shed 7 bases and J shed 5 bases, with 15 bases lying between them. Germline CDR1 and CDR2: SNHLY and FYNNEI. The CDR3 is made up of 14 amino acids. Using reference TRBV2 and TRBJ1-5 for the parts outside the CDR3, the full variable domain is EPEVTQTPSHQVTQMGQEVILRCVPISNHLYFYWYRQILGQKVEFLVSFYNNEISEKSEIFDDQFSVERPDGSNFTLKIRSTKLEDSAMYFCASKGVQGDQPQHFGDGTRLSIL.

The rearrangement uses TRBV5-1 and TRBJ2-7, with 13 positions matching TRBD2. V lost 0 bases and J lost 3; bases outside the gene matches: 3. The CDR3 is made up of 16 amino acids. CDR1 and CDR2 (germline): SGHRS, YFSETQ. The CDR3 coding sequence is TGCGCCAGCAGCTTGGGGACTAGCGGGGGATTCTACGAGCAGTACTTC. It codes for CASSLGTSGGFYEQYF. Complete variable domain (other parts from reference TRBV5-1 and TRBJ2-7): KAGVTQTPRYLIKTRGQQVTLSCSPISGHRSVSWYQQTPGQGLQFLFEYFSETQRNKGNFPGRFSGRQFSNSRSEMNVSTLELGDSALYLCASSLGTSGGFYEQYFGPGTRLTVT.

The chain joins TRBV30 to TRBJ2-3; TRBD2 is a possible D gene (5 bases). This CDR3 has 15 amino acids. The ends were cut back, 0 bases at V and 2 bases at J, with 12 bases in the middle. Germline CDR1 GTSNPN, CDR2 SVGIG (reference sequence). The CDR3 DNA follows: TGTGCCTGGAGTGTAAGCGGCCTCAACACAGATACGCAGTATTTT. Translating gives CAWSVSGLNTDTQYF.

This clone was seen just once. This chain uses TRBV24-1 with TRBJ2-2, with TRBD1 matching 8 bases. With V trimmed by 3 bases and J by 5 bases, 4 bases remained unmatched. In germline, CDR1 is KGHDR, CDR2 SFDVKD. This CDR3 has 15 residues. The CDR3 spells CATSDQGAGTGELFF. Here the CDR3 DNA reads TGTGCCACCAGTGATCAGGGGGCAGGGACCGGGGAGCTGTTTTTT.

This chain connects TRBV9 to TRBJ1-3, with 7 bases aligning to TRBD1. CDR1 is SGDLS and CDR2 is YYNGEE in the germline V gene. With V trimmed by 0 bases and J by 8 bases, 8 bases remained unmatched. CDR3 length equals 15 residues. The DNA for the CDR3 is TGTGCCAGCAGCGTAGCTCAGGGGGTCGGGGACACCATATATTTT. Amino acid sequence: CASSVAQGVGDTIYF. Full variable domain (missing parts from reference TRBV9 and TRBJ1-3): DSGVTQTPKHLITATGQRVTLRCSPRSGDLSVYWYQQSLDQGLQFLIQYYNGEERAKGNILERFSAQQFPDLHSELNLSSLELGDSALYFCASSVAQGVGDTIYFGEGSWLTVV.

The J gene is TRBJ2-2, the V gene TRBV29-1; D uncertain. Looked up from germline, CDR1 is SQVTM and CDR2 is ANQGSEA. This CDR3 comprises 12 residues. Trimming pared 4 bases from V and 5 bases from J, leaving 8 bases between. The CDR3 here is CSVGGATGELFF. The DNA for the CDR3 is TGCAGCGTTGGTGGTGCGACCGGGGAGCTGTTTTTT.